These 16 T cell receptor beta chains were sequenced from one sample in a study of T cells in Graves' hyperthyroidism and ophthalmopathy. Amplified regions were TCR beta CDR3 sequences from RNA transcripts. The HTBI primer set drove a first-round RT-PCR of the TCR CDR3. From the multiplex PCR reads, TCRdb called clonotypes with MiXCR, one entry per CDR3 protein. This table holds roughly 400,000 distinct CDR3 sequences, around 15% found once. Source material: blood. The receptors were gathered from a man in his fifties with Graves' ophthalmopathy.

This clonotype was counted between two and nine times. This chain joins TRBV4-1 and TRBJ1-5; D uncertain. The CDR3 sequence is 13 residues long. CDR1 and CDR2 from the germline V gene are MGHRA and YSYEKL. The germline V and J ends were trimmed by 6 bases and 11 bases, with 17 bases remaining between them. The DNA for the CDR3 is TGCGCCAGCAGTGAAAGCGGTTTTTCGGCCCAGCATTTT. Encoded protein: CASSESGFSAQHF.

This clonotype was detected many times. CDR3 residues: CASSPTGSTGGSYEQYF. The CDR3 nucleotides read TGTGCCAGCAGCCCGACAGGTTCTACCGGGGGTTCCTACGAGCAGTACTTC. This chain links TRBV3-1 with TRBJ2-7; the D call may be TRBD1 or TRBD2 (6 bases each). The CDR3 has 17 amino acids. The V end lost 4 bases, the J end lost 1 base, and 20 bases lay between the germline ends. The germline V gene encodes CDR1 LGHDT and CDR2 YNNKEL (reference sequence).

This clonotype occurred many times. The CDR3 sequence is CASSRPDRYEQYF. CDR3 nucleotide sequence: TGTGCCAGCAGTCGCCCCGACCGGTACGAGCAGTACTTC. The chain has TRBV28 and TRBJ2-7, with D unclear. CDR1 MDHEN and CDR2 SYDVKM come from the germline V gene. The V end was cut by 5 bases, the J end by 4 bases, with 12 bases between. The CDR3 is made up of 13 amino acids.

This clonotype was detected ten times or more. The chain has TRBV13 and TRBJ1-2, with D unclear. Germline V gene data show CDR1 as PRHDT and CDR2 as FYEKMQ (reference sequence). The germline V and J ends were trimmed by 5 bases and 4 bases, with 17 bases remaining between them. This CDR3 has 15 residues. CDR3 DNA: TGTGCCAGCAGCCCCGAGGAGGGCCGGGGCTATGGCTACACCTTC. This encodes CASSPEEGRGYGYTF.

The V and J genes are TRBV5-4 and TRBJ2-7; TRBD1 is a possible D gene (6 bases). CDR1 is SGHNT, CDR2 YYREEE, per germline (reference sequence). There are 15 residues in the CDR3. V was trimmed by 0 bases and J by 4 bases, leaving 14 bases between them. CDR3 amino acids: CASSLASGTIYEQYF. For the CDR3, the DNA is TGTGCCAGCAGCTTGGCCTCCGGGACAATTTACGAGCAGTACTTC.

This clonotype was counted ten times or more. The V gene is TRBV7-8, the J gene TRBJ2-3; 10 positions agree with TRBD1. Germline CDR1 SGHVS, CDR2 FQNEAQ. This CDR3 region has 13 residues. Trimming took 8 bases from V and 2 from J; bases not matched to a gene: 1. The CDR3 loop reads CASGTGVTDTQYF. In nucleotides, the CDR3 is TGTGCCAGCGGGACAGGGGTCACAGATACGCAGTATTTT.

V usage is TRBV18 and J usage is TRBJ2-7; no firm D call. The CDR3 spans 12 residues. V was pared by 1 base and J by 6 bases, with 7 bases between. The V gene's germline CDR1 is KGHSH and CDR2 LQKENI. The CDR3 nucleotides are TGTGCCAGCTCACCACGCTCGGGCGAGCAGTACTTC. Amino acids: CASSPRSGEQYF.

With respect to this clonotype: A much bigger clone sits one base away, suggesting this may be a read error. Likely a read error: the CDR3 ends without its conserved phenylalanine or tryptophan. V is TRBV7-3 and J is TRBJ2-1, with TRBD1 matching 7 bases. V lost 0 bases, J lost 2 bases, and 1 base stayed unmatched. This CDR3 spans 15 amino acids. Germline V CDR1 and CDR2: SGHTA, FQGTGA. Here the CDR3 DNA reads TGTGCCAGCAGCTTAACAGGGGGCCCCTACAATGAGCAGTTCCTC. It specifies CASSLTGGPYNEQFL.

V and J are TRBV19 and TRBJ2-1; no clear D gene. The CDR3 sequence is 16 residues long. The V gene lost 2 bases and the J gene lost 0 bases, with 11 bases spanning the gap. The germline V gene encodes CDR1 LNHDA and CDR2 SQIVND (reference sequence). CDR3 coding DNA: TGTGCCAGTAGTATACTGGCTGCAAGCTCCTACAATGAGCAGTTCTTC. Protein sequence: CASSILAASSYNEQFF.

V and J are TRBV27 and TRBJ2-5; D is perhaps TRBD1 or TRBD2 (6 bases each). The V gene lost 8 bases and the J gene lost 1 base, with 17 bases spanning the gap. CDR1 is MNHEY, CDR2 SMNVEV, per germline (reference sequence). This CDR3 comprises 15 residues. As DNA, the CDR3 is TGTGCCAGCTGGGACATTCGGAGGGTCCAAGAGACCCAGTACTTC. It codes for CASWDIRRVQETQYF.

This clonotype was observed many times. This rearrangement joins TRBV5-1 to TRBJ2-3; D gene uncertain. The germline V gene has CDR1 SGHRS and CDR2 YFSETQ. CDR3 length: 15 residues. V lost 0 bases and J lost 6, with 14 bases in between. In DNA form, the CDR3 reads TGCGCCAGCAGCTTGGGCGGTAGTTCCAGGGATACGCAGTATTTT. Translation: CASSLGGSSRDTQYF.

This clonotype was counted many times. The chain links TRBV27 to TRBJ2-1, with D possibly matching TRBD2 (5 bases). Trimming removed 5 bases at V and 0 bases at J, with 17 bases between. Germline V CDR1 and CDR2: MNHEY, SMNVEV (reference sequence). The CDR3 has 17 amino acids. The CDR3: CASSNRESVNSYNEQFF. CDR3 nucleotides: TGTGCCAGCAGTAACCGGGAAAGCGTAAACTCCTACAATGAGCAGTTCTTC.

This clonotype was seen many times. This chain links TRBV24-1 with TRBJ1-2, with TRBD1 as a possible D gene (6 bases). The CDR3 totals 21 residues. V was clipped by 0 bases and J by 3 bases, with 28 bases between them. From germline, CDR1 is KGHDR and CDR2 SFDVKD. The CDR3 DNA reads TGTGCCACCAGTGATTTGAGGGGGGACATGACAGGACGCCCTCGCGACTATGGCTACACCTTC. The encoded protein is CATSDLRGDMTGRPRDYGYTF.

The table lists this clonotype with many counts. V usage is TRBV5-6 and J usage is TRBJ2-7, with TRBD2 matching over 9 bases. The CDR3 is 15 amino acids. After removal of 3 bases from V and 2 bases from J, the junction contained 6 bases not matched to a gene. Germline lookup yields CDR1 SGHDT and CDR2 YYEEEE. For the CDR3, the DNA is TGTGCCAGCAGCTACTGGACTAGCGCGGCCTACGAGCAGTACTTC. Residues: CASSYWTSAAYEQYF.

The chain combines TRBV20-1 with TRBJ2-1; 14 nucleotides match TRBD2. The V gene end was trimmed by 1 base and the J gene end by 6 bases; junction bases not matched to a gene: 5. Germline V gene data show CDR1 as DFQATT and CDR2 as SNEGSKA (reference sequence). The CDR3 extends over 16 amino acids. CDR3 in amino acids: CSARAGTSGRRNEQFF. CDR3 bases: TGCAGTGCTAGAGCCGGGACTAGCGGGAGACGCAATGAGCAGTTCTTC.

The sample holds many counts of this clonotype. The chain is built from TRBV20-1 and TRBJ1-1; D gene unclear. The CDR3 is 12 amino acids. CDR1 and CDR2 (germline): DFQATT, SNEGSKA (reference sequence). The V end lost 1 base, the J end lost 8 bases, and 11 bases lay between the germline ends. The CDR3 protein is CSARVTRQEAFF. The CDR3 bases are TGCAGTGCTAGAGTGACAAGACAAGAAGCTTTCTTT.